Below, one T cell receptor beta chain is given with its context. Other DNA sequences of this sample code for an identical CDR3. Sequencing used immunoSEQ multiplex PCR; TCRdb keeps in-frame clones, though not all of them. The sample consists of approximately 2.5 million clones, more than 85% of them appearing once. Trimming removed 2 bases from V and 1 base from J; junction bases left unmatched: 0. CDR3 size: 15 residues. CDR1 is SGDLS and CDR2 is YYNGEE in the germline V gene. The data stem from a study of shared clonotypes between healthy human individuals. Looking at the study overall: Per donor, CD8 memory used one plate, CD8 naive used two, CD4 memory used three and CD4 naive used three.

This receptor was obtained from a man aged 18 to 30 in good health. Some clones in this sample may be carry-over from other donors' samples. Sequencing input: naive CD4+ T cells from PBMCs. Subset described: CD45RA+ positively selected. The chain carries TRBV9 and TRBJ2-6; the match to TRBD2 covers 7 bases. CDR3 residues: CASSVRGSGANVLTF. CDR3 DNA: TGTGCCAGCAGCGTGCGGGGGTCTGGGGCCAACGTCCTGACTTTC. The complete variable domain, with remaining parts taken from reference TRBV9 and TRBJ2-6, reads DSGVTQTPKHLITATGQRVTLRCSPRSGDLSVYWYQQSLDQGLQFLIQYYNGEERAKGNILERFSAQQFPDLHSELNLSSLELGDSALYFCASSVRGSGANVLTFGAGSRLTVL.